This TCR beta chain was obtained from a study of breast tumors, draining lymph nodes, adjacent tissues (dated by TCRdb to 2015 to 2016). Turning to the overall study: TCR beta repertoires were compared across tumor, adjacent nontumor tissue and axillary lymph nodes obtained from breast cancer patients. The study was designed to assess the relationships and possible T-cell exchange between tumor, surrounding tissue and draining lymph node repertoires in human breast cancer.

General findings and caveats noted by the study authors: The data were considered consistent with most tumor T cells being derived from the lymph node and subsequently expanding within tumor tissue. Tumor and nontumor tissue repertoires were significantly more similar in luminal-like than in basal-like breast cancer. Tumors showed preferential V and J gene usage, and their T-cell repertoire diversity fell below that of lymph nodes yet above that of nontumor tissue. The conclusion that tumor T cells originate in lymph nodes was presented as consistent with a hypothesis rather than as directly demonstrated.

There are many counts of this clonotype. The antigen this receptor binds is unknown. Base-call qualities are not available, and no considerably larger clone is one nucleotide away. The listed sequencing device is Illumina HiSeq 2000. Multiplex PCR amplification was used to generate the TCR beta chain libraries. The amplified TCR beta chain products were analyzed by high-throughput sequencing. TCRdb trimmed public reads at Q25 via fastp, called clones via MiXCR and kept in-frame beta chains. Rows matching on CDR3 protein sequence are summarized as one entry with the most common DNA and genes. This sample holds about 180,000 distinct CDR3 sequences; roughly a third were observed only once. The leading ten clones occupy approximately 4.3% of the sample. V is shortened by 1 base, J by 13 bases, and the region joining them spans 16 bases. As encoded in the germline V gene (reference sequence), CDR1 is DFQATT while CDR2 is SNEGSKA. The CDR3 contains 12 residues, cysteine and phenylalanine counted. Only the CDR3 region is kept as DNA, spanning 36 bases read in frame from base 1.

The axillary draining lymph nodes of breast cancer patients were the source of the lymph node samples. This receptor was taken from a female donor with breast cancer. Some clones in this sample may be carry-over from other donors' samples. The sequence joins TRBV20-1 to TRBJ2-5; no D gene call is confident. The specimen sequenced was axillary lymph node tissue. The DNA sequence is given as TGCAGTGCTAGAGCCGCGTCGGGTGTAACGTACTTC. This sequence encodes CSARAASGVTYF.